This TCR beta chain came from a study of T cells in Graves' hyperthyroidism and ophthalmopathy. CDR1 and CDR2 from the germline V gene are DFQATT and SNEGSKA (reference sequence). The V gene end was trimmed by 0 bases and the J gene end by 4 bases; junction bases not matched to a gene: 6. The length of the CDR3 is 16 residues. The sample holds many counts of this clonotype. Around 9.8 ml fresh peripheral blood yielded the PBMCs. From RNA transcripts, TCR beta CDR3 regions were amplified. TCR CDR3 underwent first-round RT-PCR with the HTBI primer set. A single record per CDR3 protein comes from TCRdb applying MiXCR to the multiplex PCR reads. Counted here are 300,000 to 450,000 distinct CDR3 sequences, approximately 15% occurring once; the ten biggest clones make up 9.5% to 12%.

Sequences were obtained from blood. This sequence originates from a woman aged 55-69 years with Graves' hyperthyroidism. The gene calls are TRBV20-1 and TRBJ2-1, with 10 bases identical to TRBD1. The CDR3 protein is CSARDVRTGGYNEQFF. Written as DNA, the CDR3 is TGCAGTGCTAGAGATGTCCGGACAGGGGGGTACAATGAGCAGTTCTTC.